Presented here are 29 T cell receptor beta chains from one specimen sequenced in a study of T cells in Graves' hyperthyroidism and ophthalmopathy. Template material for amplifying TCR beta CDR3 regions consisted of RNA transcripts. Primed by the HTBI set, a first-round RT-PCR was run on the TCR CDR3. MiXCR was run by TCRdb on the multiplex PCR reads, yielding one entry per CDR3 protein. The sample records roughly 700,000 distinct CDR3 sequences, 11% to 15% being singletons. The sample consisted of blood. Receptors were obtained from a woman younger than 30 with Graves' hyperthyroidism.

This clonotype was observed at least ten times. The chain couples TRBV11-2 to TRBJ2-1, with D perhaps TRBD2 (5 bases). Trimming left V 2 bases short and J 0 bases short, with 5 bases between. Germline V CDR1 and CDR2: SGHAT, FQNNGV. This CDR3 has 14 amino acids. CDR3 in amino acids: CASSLRGSYNEQFF. In DNA form, the CDR3 reads TGTGCCAGCAGCTTACGGGGCTCCTACAATGAGCAGTTCTTC.

This clonotype was counted at least ten times. The genes are TRBV9 and TRBJ1-5; the match to TRBD1 covers 9 bases. The CDR3 is 15 residues long. The germline CDR1 and CDR2 sequences are SGDLS and YYNGEE. With V trimmed by 3 bases and J by 6 bases, 7 bases remained unmatched. The DNA of the CDR3 is TGTGCCAGCAGCGCCGGGACAGGGTTCGGTCAGCCCCAGCATTTT. This gives the protein CASSAGTGFGQPQHF.

Ten or more counts support this clonotype. This chain uses TRBV3-1 with TRBJ1-2; 11 bases are shared with TRBD1. Germline CDR1 LGHDT, CDR2 YNNKEL (reference sequence). V dropped 4 bases and J dropped 7; count of bases not matched to a gene: 2. The CDR3 is 13 residues long. CDR3 in amino acids: CASSRTGGSGYTF. In DNA, the CDR3 is TGTGCCAGCAGCCGGACAGGGGGCAGTGGCTACACCTTC. Full variable domain (rest looked up from reference TRBV3-1 and TRBJ1-2): DTAVSQTPKYLVTQMGNDKSIKCEQNLGHDTMYWYKQDSKKFLKIMFSYNNKELIINETVPNRFSPKSPDKAHLNLHINSLELGDSAVYFCASSRTGGSGYTFGSGTRLTVV.

This clonotype was counted between two and nine times. The genes are TRBV9 and TRBJ2-3; the match to TRBD2 covers 7 bases. Trimming took 0 bases from V and 1 from J; bases not matched to a gene: 5. The CDR3 spans 16 residues. Germline values: CDR1 SGDLS, CDR2 YYNGEE. The DNA of the CDR3 is TGTGCCAGCAGCGTAGCGTGGCTAGCGGGCACAGATACGCAGTATTTT. It yields the protein CASSVAWLAGTDTQYF.

This clonotype came up a few times. V usage is TRBV20-1 and J usage is TRBJ2-7; 12 nucleotides match TRBD1. The germline V gene has CDR1 DFQATT and CDR2 SNEGSKA (reference sequence). Germline trimming cut 5 bases from V and 5 bases from J; bases unmatched to any gene: 13. The CDR3 totals 16 residues. CDR3 protein: CSAPGTGGARPNEQYF. The CDR3 nucleotides read TGCAGTGCTCCCGGGACAGGGGGCGCTCGGCCAAACGAGCAGTACTTC.

This clonotype was found a few times. J is TRBJ1-4 and V is TRBV12-3 or TRBV12-4; D remains ambiguous. V was cut by 8 bases and J by 0 bases, with 10 bases left in between. This CDR3 is built from 14 residues. This CDR3 is CASGLWATNEKLFF. The DNA of the CDR3 is TGTGCCAGCGGCCTATGGGCAACTAATGAAAAACTGTTTTTT.

This clonotype was counted ten times or more. The chain employs TRBV7-8 and TRBJ1-2; D ambiguous. CDR3 size: 15 residues. The germline V gene has CDR1 SGHVS and CDR2 FQNEAQ. The V end was cut by 0 bases, the J end by 0 bases, with 8 bases between. CDR3 DNA sequence: TGTGCCAGCAGCTTAGCGACTGTCGCTAACTATGGCTACACCTTC. This encodes CASSLATVANYGYTF. The whole variable domain, remainder taken from reference TRBV7-8 and TRBJ1-2, is GAGVSQSPRYKVAKRGQDVALRCDPISGHVSLFWYQQALGQGPEFLTYFQNEAQLDKSGLPSDRFFAERPEGSVSTLKIQRTQQEDSAVYLCASSLATVANYGYTFGSGTRLTVV.

This clonotype was observed many times. The chain joins TRBV20-1 to TRBJ2-1; tentative D call: TRBD2 (5 bases). Trimming pared 0 bases from V and 7 bases from J, leaving 16 bases between. The length of the CDR3 is 15 residues. Germline lookup yields CDR1 DFQATT and CDR2 SNEGSKA (reference sequence). Written as DNA, the CDR3 is TGCAGTGCTAGAGATACGAGGGAACCGGCTAATGAGCAGTTCTTC. Translation gives CSARDTREPANEQFF.

This clonotype appeared a few times. Written as DNA, the CDR3 is TGTGCCAGCAGCACACAACGGGGCCAGAATGAGCAGTTCTTC. Translating gives CASSTQRGQNEQFF. The gene calls are TRBV12-3 or TRBV12-4 and TRBJ2-1, with D possibly being TRBD1 or TRBD2 (5 bases each). The ends were cut back, 6 bases at V and 7 bases at J, with 16 bases in the middle. CDR3 length: 14 amino acids.

The rearrangement joins TRBV2 to TRBJ2-7; D gene ambiguous. V lost 5 bases, J lost 2 bases, and 13 bases lay in between. The CDR3 is 14 amino acids. Per germline, CDR1 SNHLY and CDR2 FYNNEI. CDR3 sequence: CASSSGGIAYEQYF. CDR3 DNA sequence: TGTGCCAGCAGTTCAGGCGGTATAGCCTACGAGCAGTACTTC.

In its sample, this clonotype was seen a few times. One end of the junction does not line up with germline, which may come from a read error. The chain carries TRBV28 and TRBJ1-1; D is possibly TRBD1 (5 bases). The length of the CDR3 is 15 residues. Germline CDR1 and CDR2: MDHEN and SYDVKM. The CDR3: CVSSSVGGENTEAFF. The DNA for the CDR3 is TGTGTCAGCAGCTCTGTCGGGGGTGAGAACACTGAAGCTTTCTTT. Full variable domain (missing parts from reference TRBV28 and TRBJ1-1): DVKVTQSSRYLVKRTGEKVFLECVQDMDHENMFWYRQDPGLGLRLIYFSYDVKMKEKGDIPEGYSVSREKKERFSLILESASTNQTSMYLCVSSSVGGENTEAFFGQGTRLTVV.

This clonotype was counted only a few times. CDR3 in amino acids: CASSWPSNQPQHF. The CDR3 DNA follows: TGTGCCAGCAGTTGGCCATCCAATCAGCCCCAGCATTTT. The chain combines TRBV6-9 with TRBJ1-5; no firm D call. The CDR3 sequence is 13 residues long. Germline V gene sequence: CDR1 MNHGY, CDR2 SVAAGI. V was cut by 4 bases and J by 3 bases, with 7 bases left in between.

This clonotype was seen at least ten times. J is TRBJ2-7 and V is TRBV27, with D possibly TRBD2 on 6 matching bases. V was cut by 0 bases and J by 3 bases, with 21 bases left in between. The germline CDR1 and CDR2 sequences are MNHEY and SMNVEV (reference sequence). This CDR3 contains 18 residues. The CDR3 coding sequence is TGTGCCAGCAGTTTATCCCTAGCGCTCGCCTTCACTTTCTACGAGCAGTACTTC. This translates into CASSLSLALAFTFYEQYF.

There are a few counts of this clonotype. Here the CDR3 DNA reads TGCGCCAGCAGCCAAGAGACTAGCGGGGTGTGGGATGAGCAGTTCTTC. It codes for CASSQETSGVWDEQFF. J is TRBJ2-1 and V is TRBV4-1; 11 nucleotides agree with TRBD2. J was trimmed by 8 bases and V by 0 bases; bases with no gene match: 6. Looked up from germline, CDR1 is MGHRA and CDR2 is YSYEKL. The CDR3 contains 16 residues.

CDR3: CASSSIGGGADYGYTF. DNA for the CDR3: TGTGCCAGCAGTTCTATCGGAGGGGGCGCCGACTATGGCTACACCTTC. The rearrangement uses TRBV28 and TRBJ1-2, with 7 bases identical to TRBD1. Germline trimming cut 4 bases from V and 3 bases from J; bases unmatched to any gene: 11. CDR3 size: 16 residues. Germline CDR1 is MDHEN and CDR2 is SYDVKM.

In its sample, this clonotype was seen many times. The chain employs TRBV28 and TRBJ1-2, with D unclear. From germline, CDR1 is MDHEN and CDR2 SYDVKM. This CDR3 is built from 14 residues. The germline V and J ends were trimmed by 4 bases and 3 bases, with 12 bases remaining between them. The CDR3 reads CASSSSWADYGYTF. The DNA for the CDR3 is TGTGCCAGCAGTTCGTCCTGGGCGGACTATGGCTACACCTTC.

This clonotype was seen once. The genes are TRBV29-1 and TRBJ1-5, with D perhaps matching TRBD1 (5 bases). CDR3 length: 13 residues. Trimming shortened V by 4 bases and J by 7 bases, and 14 bases separated the two germline ends. The germline CDR1 and CDR2 sequences are SQVTM and ANQGSEA. For the CDR3, the DNA is TGCAGCGTTGGGGAGGGGAGAGGCCAGCCCCAGCATTTT. It is translated as CSVGEGRGQPQHF.

The sample holds many counts of this clonotype. V gene TRBV20-1 combines with J gene TRBJ2-7, with 10 positions matching TRBD2. In germline, CDR1 is DFQATT, CDR2 SNEGSKA (reference sequence). The CDR3 loop spans 16 amino acids. The V and J ends lost 1 base and 2 bases, in that order; junction bases with no gene match: 8. This CDR3 is CSARGGPGTSAYEQYF. The CDR3, as DNA: TGCAGTGCTAGAGGGGGTCCCGGGACTAGCGCCTACGAGCAGTACTTC.

The chain combines TRBV27 with TRBJ2-1; 9 bases agree with TRBD2. Germline CDR1 reads MNHEY; CDR2 reads SMNVEV (reference sequence). The CDR3 has 15 residues. Trimming cost V 0 bases and J 8 bases; bases outside gene matches: 5. The CDR3 DNA sequence: TGTGCCAGCAGTTTATCCCCGACTAGCGGCCATGAGCAGTTCTTC. Its protein product is CASSLSPTSGHEQFF.

As to this clonotype: A much larger clone is a single base away; this may be a read error. This chain joins TRBV7-3 and TRBJ2-1; 11 nucleotides match TRBD2. The ends lost 5 bases at V and 2 bases at J; junction bases unmatched: 2. The CDR3 spans 15 residues. CDR1 is SGHTA and CDR2 is FQGTGA in the germline V gene. CDR3 nucleotide sequence: TGTGCCAGCAGCCAACTAGCGGGAGCCTACAATGAGCAGTTCTTC. It yields the protein CASSQLAGAYNEQFF.

This clonotype was observed a few times. The rearrangement uses TRBV15 and TRBJ2-1; tentative D call: TRBD2 (5 bases). Trimming removed 5 bases from V and 0 bases from J, with 11 bases in between. The CDR3 sequence is 15 residues long. Per germline, CDR1 LNHNV and CDR2 YYDKDF (reference sequence). The CDR3 region has the DNA TGTGCCACCAGCGACGGGATCCACTCCTACAATGAGCAGTTCTTC. Its protein is CATSDGIHSYNEQFF.

J is TRBJ2-5 and V is TRBV13; 10 bases map to TRBD2. With 8 bases clipped from V and 0 bases from J, the junction kept 3 bases outside the gene matches. The germline gives CDR1 PRHDT, CDR2 FYEKMQ (reference sequence). This CDR3 comprises 14 residues. The CDR3 bases are TGTGCCAGCCATGGACTAGCGGACCAAGAGACCCAGTACTTC. Amino acid sequence: CASHGLADQETQYF.

The J gene is TRBJ2-7, the V gene TRBV7-2; TRBD2 matches at 11 bases. The J segment lost 2 bases and the V segment lost 1 base, leaving 7 bases of the junction unmatched. Germline V gives CDR1 SGHTA, CDR2 FQGNSA. The length of the CDR3 is 17 residues. CDR3 coding DNA: TGTGCCAGCAGCTTAGGGCCGGGACTAGCGGCGACCTACGAGCAGTACTTC. This encodes CASSLGPGLAATYEQYF.

This chain connects TRBV2 to TRBJ2-5; D is ambiguous. This CDR3 contains 14 residues. The germline V gene encodes CDR1 SNHLY and CDR2 FYNNEI. The ends were cut back, 6 bases at V and 5 bases at J, with 16 bases in the middle. CDR3 in amino acids: CASRASENRETQYF. Here the CDR3 DNA reads TGTGCCAGCAGGGCTAGTGAAAATCGGGAGACCCAGTACTTC.

This clonotype has just a few counts. The chain carries TRBV5-1 and TRBJ2-1; 11 bases are shared with TRBD2. Germline loops: CDR1 SGHRS, CDR2 YFSETQ. The CDR3 is 17 amino acids. The ends lost 4 bases at V and 9 bases at J; junction bases unmatched: 15. CDR3 coding DNA: TGCGCCAGCAGCACACAGGGTGTAGGTCTAGCGGGGGGTGAGCAGTTCTTC. It codes for CASSTQGVGLAGGEQFF. Filled out from reference TRBV5-1 and TRBJ2-1, the complete variable domain reads KAGVTQTPRYLIKTRGQQVTLSCSPISGHRSVSWYQQTPGQGLQFLFEYFSETQRNKGNFPGRFSGRQFSNSRSEMNVSTLELGDSALYLCASSTQGVGLAGGEQFFGPGTRLTVL.

At least ten counts were recorded for this clonotype. The chain joins TRBV7-9 to TRBJ2-7; 9 bases are shared with TRBD2. CDR1 is SEHNR, CDR2 FQNEAQ, per germline (reference sequence). Unmatched junction bases numbered 9, after V lost 4 bases and J lost 5 bases. The CDR3 is 15 residues long. The CDR3 nucleotides are TGTGCCAGCAGCTATCGGGATAGCGGGAGTAACGAGCAGTACTTC. It translates to CASSYRDSGSNEQYF.

In regard to this clonotype: This may stem from a read error, because a much larger clone lies one nucleotide away. This chain connects TRBV5-1 to TRBJ2-7; D assignment may be TRBD1 or TRBD2 (5 bases each). Trimming cost V 5 bases and J 0 bases, with 18 bases left between them. The CDR3 runs to 16 residues. Looked up from germline, CDR1 is SGHRS and CDR2 is YFSETQ. CDR3 sequence reads: CASSPLRDGYSYEQYF. CDR3 DNA: TGCGCCAGCAGTCCTCTCCGGGACGGTTACTCCTACGAGCAGTACTTC.

In its sample, this clonotype was seen many times. This chain uses TRBV3-1 with TRBJ2-3, with D unresolved. V lost 5 bases and J 2 bases, leaving 8 bases between the germline ends. The CDR3 is 13 residues long. Germline CDR1 is LGHDT and CDR2 is YNNKEL (reference sequence). In nucleotides, the CDR3 is TGTGCCAGCAGCTACCGGAACACAGATACGCAGTATTTT. Its protein is CASSYRNTDTQYF.

This clonotype was counted only a few times. V usage is TRBV6-4 and J usage is TRBJ2-3; 10 bases align to TRBD2. This CDR3 is built from 16 residues. Losses at the gene ends were 0 bases for V and 4 bases for J; bases not matched to a gene: 4. In germline, CDR1 is MRHNA, CDR2 SNTAGT. The CDR3 nucleotides are TGTGCCAGCAGTGACTCGGCTAGCGGGAGCGCAGATACGCAGTATTTT. Its protein is CASSDSASGSADTQYF.